Following are 21 T cell receptor beta chains from one sample sequenced in a study of PD-1 blockade in classical Hodgkin lymphoma. The method was immunoSEQ multiplex PCR; TCRdb's version includes in-frame clones alone and lacks a portion of them. The data show 90,000 or so clones, over 90% seen once. Each patient experienced a relapse that followed autologous stem cell transplantation, and brentuximab vedotin exposure varied. The sequenced sample was peripheral blood mononuclear cells (PBMCs), obtained before the second cycle of nivolumab. The receptors here all came from a human donor with classical Hodgkin lymphoma.

CDR3 amino acids: CASSPSGQMRNTIYF. The CDR3 DNA reads TGTGCCAGCAGTCCCTCGGGACAGATGCGAAACACCATATATTTT. The chain is built from TRBV6-6 and TRBJ1-3, with 7 nucleotides matching TRBD1. With V trimmed by 5 bases and J by 5 bases, 9 bases remained unmatched. The CDR3 is 15 residues long. Germline CDR1 MNHNY, CDR2 SVGAGI (reference sequence).

The chain carries TRBV30 and TRBJ1-4; D possibly corresponds to TRBD1 (5 bases). V lost 1 base to trimming and J lost 3 bases, with 9 bases between them. This CDR3 is built from 14 residues. CDR1 and CDR2 from the germline V gene are GTSNPN and SVGIG (reference sequence). Here the CDR3 DNA reads TGTGCCTGGAGTGAGGGGACGGCTAATGAAAAACTGTTTTTT. The encoded protein is CAWSEGTANEKLFF.

The chain joins TRBV15 to TRBJ2-7; D gene uncertain. The V and J ends lost 3 bases and 3 bases respectively, with 18 bases between them. This CDR3 has 16 residues. Per germline, CDR1 LNHNV and CDR2 YYDKDF (reference sequence). The CDR3 loop reads CATSRDGLSPSYEQYF. Written as DNA, the CDR3 is TGTGCCACCAGCAGGGACGGGTTAAGTCCCAGCTACGAGCAGTACTTC.

This clone was counted only a few times. The chain uses TRBV5-6 and TRBJ1-1, with D unresolved. The V gene lost 1 base and the J gene lost 1 base, with 5 bases spanning the gap. Germline CDR1 SGHDT, CDR2 YYEEEE. The length of the CDR3 is 13 residues. CDR3 DNA: TGTGCCAGCAGCTTGTTCGGGAACACTGAAGCTTTCTTT. This encodes CASSLFGNTEAFF.

V and J are TRBV28 and TRBJ2-1; no clear D gene. Trimming took 2 bases from V and 9 from J, leaving 8 bases between them. Germline CDR1 MDHEN, CDR2 SYDVKM. This CDR3 region has 12 residues. The CDR3 sequence is CASSLVTTEQFF. The CDR3 coding sequence is TGTGCCAGCAGTTTAGTTACCACTGAGCAGTTCTTC.

The chain has TRBV4-2 and TRBJ1-2; D is perhaps TRBD1 (5 bases). CDR1 LGHNA and CDR2 YNFKEQ come from the germline V gene. V gave up 1 base and J gave up 4 bases, with 22 bases separating them. The CDR3 covers 18 residues. CDR3 protein: CASSQVESRAQRGYGYTF. CDR3 nucleotides: TGTGCCAGCAGCCAAGTAGAGAGCCGGGCTCAAAGGGGCTATGGCTACACCTTC.

This chain links TRBV27 with TRBJ2-1; D uncertain. With 6 bases removed from V and 1 base from J, the gap between germline ends came to 7 bases. The germline gives CDR1 MNHEY, CDR2 SMNVEV (reference sequence). The CDR3 sequence is 13 residues long. CDR3 region: CASSIVSYNEQFF. In nucleotides, the CDR3 is TGTGCCAGCAGCATAGTGTCCTACAATGAGCAGTTCTTC.

The rearrangement uses TRBV27 and TRBJ2-7; 8 bases are shared with TRBD1. V was clipped by 4 bases and J by 2 bases; unmatched bases: 4. The germline CDR1 and CDR2 sequences are MNHEY and SMNVEV (reference sequence). CDR3 size: 14 residues. The CDR3 DNA reads as TGTGCCAGCAGTTCTCCGGGACAGGCCTACGAGCAGTACTTC. Its translation is CASSSPGQAYEQYF.

A single count supports this clone. The chain links TRBV29-1 to TRBJ1-2, with a possible D match to TRBD1 (5 bases). Trimming took 5 bases from V and 3 from J, leaving 13 bases between them. This CDR3 is 13 amino acids long. CDR1 is SQVTM, CDR2 ANQGSEA, per germline. CDR3 sequence reads: CSVRVGTYYGYTF. The CDR3 bases are TGCAGCGTTCGGGTAGGGACCTACTATGGCTACACCTTC.

The chain employs TRBV5-6 and TRBJ1-2; D not resolved. Trimming left V 0 bases short and J 4 bases short, with 7 bases between. Germline CDR1 SGHDT, CDR2 YYEEEE. The CDR3 is made up of 13 amino acids. CDR3 region: CASSLDNTYGYTF. DNA for the CDR3: TGTGCCAGCAGCTTGGACAACACCTATGGCTACACCTTC.

This chain joins TRBV19 and TRBJ2-2, with 7 bases that match TRBD2. Germline CDR1 reads LNHDA; CDR2 reads SQIVND (reference sequence). Trimming cost V 9 bases and J 4 bases; bases outside gene matches: 5. CDR3 length equals 13 residues. As DNA, the CDR3 is TGTGCCAGCTCCAGACTAGCCACCGGGGAGCTGTTTTTT. It is translated as CASSRLATGELFF.

The gene calls are TRBV27 and TRBJ1-6; D gene uncertain. Germline V gives CDR1 MNHEY, CDR2 SMNVEV (reference sequence). The length of the CDR3 is 17 residues. Trimming left V 3 bases short and J 0 bases short, with 12 bases between. CDR3 amino acids: CASSFENPSSYNSPLHF. CDR3 DNA sequence: TGTGCCAGCAGTTTTGAGAATCCCAGCTCCTATAATTCACCCCTCCACTTT.

J is TRBJ2-1 and V is TRBV30; no reliable D call. Germline lookup yields CDR1 GTSNPN and CDR2 SVGIG (reference sequence). Trimming removed 1 base at V and 1 base at J, with 8 bases between. This CDR3 is 14 amino acids long. The CDR3, as DNA: TGTGCCTGGAGTGAAGGCTATTCCTACAATGAGCAGTTCTTC. Protein sequence: CAWSEGYSYNEQFF.

The chain carries TRBV11-2 and TRBJ2-7; 7 bases are a match to TRBD2. V was clipped by 5 bases and J by 4 bases; unmatched bases: 14. CDR3 length equals 16 residues. In germline, CDR1 is SGHAT, CDR2 FQNNGV. CDR3 nucleotides: TGTGCCAGCAGCCCCCAACATCCGGGGGGTCGGTACGAGCAGTACTTC. It is translated as CASSPQHPGGRYEQYF.

This clone occurred once. V usage is TRBV11-1 and J usage is TRBJ2-1; TRBD2 might be the D (5 bases). The germline gives CDR1 SGHAT, CDR2 FQDESV (reference sequence). Between the trimmed V and J ends, which lost 5 bases and 6 bases, there was a span of 17 bases. The CDR3 runs 15 residues. This CDR3 reads CASSRVWGVGNEQFF. The CDR3 coding sequence is TGTGCCAGCAGCCGAGTTTGGGGAGTTGGCAATGAGCAGTTCTTC.

V usage is TRBV19 and J usage is TRBJ2-1; D call uncertain. The germline V gene has CDR1 LNHDA and CDR2 SQIVND (reference sequence). The CDR3 loop spans 14 amino acids. The ends were cut back, 2 bases at V and 3 bases at J, with 8 bases in the middle. Written as DNA, the CDR3 is TGTGCCAGTAGTATAAGGAATATCTACAATGAGCAGTTCTTC. It encodes CASSIRNIYNEQFF.

The chain carries TRBV6-1 and TRBJ1-1; the D gene is possibly TRBD1 (6 bases). V dropped 2 bases and J dropped 4 bases, with 8 bases sitting between them. CDR1 is MNHNS, CDR2 SASEGT, per germline. The CDR3 has 13 residues. CDR3 amino acids: CASSETQGTEAFF. In nucleotides, the CDR3 is TGTGCCAGCAGTGAAACACAGGGCACTGAAGCTTTCTTT.

V usage is TRBV27 and J usage is TRBJ1-5; TRBD1 aligns across 10 bases. V gave up 7 bases and J gave up 5 bases; unmatched junction bases: 11. The V gene's germline CDR1 is MNHEY and CDR2 SMNVEV (reference sequence). The CDR3 is made up of 16 amino acids. Written as DNA, the CDR3 is TGTGCCAGCACCCCTGGGACAGGGGCAAGGGATCAGCCCCAGCATTTT. Translating gives CASTPGTGARDQPQHF.

The chain employs TRBV29-1 and TRBJ2-7; 10 bases map to TRBD1. The germline V gene encodes CDR1 SQVTM and CDR2 ANQGSEA. With V trimmed by 2 bases and J by 6 bases, 22 bases remained unmatched. This CDR3 has 19 residues. The CDR3 here is CSVELGPRDRGFWTSEQYF. The DNA for the CDR3 is TGCAGCGTTGAACTCGGACCCCGGGACAGGGGCTTCTGGACTAGCGAGCAGTACTTC.

A single count supports this clone. The rearrangement joins TRBV10-3 to TRBJ2-5; D is unclear. The CDR3 totals 12 residues. Germline loops: CDR1 ENHRY, CDR2 SYGVKD. The germline V and J ends were trimmed by 3 bases and 7 bases, with 9 bases remaining between them. CDR3 bases: TGTGCCATCAGTGAACTGGGGTGGACCCAGTACTTC. Residues: CAISELGWTQYF.

The J gene is TRBJ2-1, the V gene TRBV19, with unresolved D. This CDR3 comprises 12 residues. CDR1 is LNHDA and CDR2 is SQIVND in the germline V gene (reference sequence). V gave up 5 bases and J gave up 6 bases, with 8 bases separating them. CDR3 loop: CASSRRGNEQFF. For the CDR3, the DNA is TGTGCCAGTAGTCGTCGAGGCAATGAGCAGTTCTTC.